Below, 28 T cell receptor beta chains from the same sample are listed, as sequenced in a study of T cells after yellow fever vaccination. A single record per CDR3 protein comes from TCRdb applying MiXCR to the 5' RACE reads. This table has just under 600,000 distinct CDR3 sequences, roughly 14% appearing once. The source material was PBMCs, sampled on the day of the yellow fever booster vaccination. The receptors come from a man under 40 who received the YFV17D yellow fever vaccine.

This chain connects TRBV24-1 to TRBJ2-1; D ambiguous. There are 11 residues in the CDR3. V shed 5 bases and J shed 8 bases, with 6 bases lying between them. CDR1 and CDR2 (germline): KGHDR, SFDVKD. The CDR3 DNA sequence: TGTGCCACCAGTGTGGGCCATGAGCAGTTCTTC. Its protein product is CATSVGHEQFF.

This clonotype was observed a handful of times. The chain has TRBV18 and TRBJ2-5; the D is unclear. Deletions cut 4 bases from V and 3 bases from J, with 9 bases between. Per germline, CDR1 KGHSH and CDR2 LQKENI. The CDR3 is made up of 13 amino acids. The CDR3 here is CASSQNSEETQYF. The CDR3 DNA reads TGTGCCAGCTCACAAAACTCGGAAGAGACCCAGTACTTC.

This clonotype came up a few times. The J gene is TRBJ1-5, the V gene TRBV24-1; TRBD1 is a possible D gene (6 bases). Germline V gene sequence: CDR1 KGHDR, CDR2 SFDVKD. Trimming left V 7 bases short and J 3 bases short, with 15 bases between. CDR3 length: 15 amino acids. The CDR3 bases are TGTGCCACCAGCAAAGCGGGGGGCTTCAATCAGCCCCAGCATTTT. This encodes CATSKAGGFNQPQHF.

This clonotype has at least ten counts. The chain uses TRBV4-2 and TRBJ2-5, with TRBD2 identical over 13 bases. CDR1 and CDR2 (germline): LGHNA, YNFKEQ. The CDR3 is 17 residues long. V shed 4 bases, J shed 5 bases, and the junction held 10 bases outside the gene matches. CDR3 DNA sequence: TGTGCCAGCAGCCTCGAACCGGCGACTAGCGGGGGGGAGACCCAGTACTTC. Its translation is CASSLEPATSGGETQYF.

This clonotype was found a few times. J is TRBJ2-3 and V is TRBV7-3, with 7 bases fitting TRBD1. Germline V gene sequence: CDR1 SGHTA, CDR2 FQGTGA. V lost 3 bases, J lost 2 bases, and 5 bases stayed unmatched. CDR3 size: 15 residues. This CDR3 reads CASSLRTGATDTQYF. The CDR3 DNA reads as TGTGCCAGCAGCTTGCGGACAGGAGCCACAGATACGCAGTATTTT.

Only a few counts were recorded for this clonotype. The gene calls are TRBV7-2 and TRBJ2-3, with TRBD2 identical over 9 bases. J lost 1 base, V lost 5 bases, and 7 bases had no gene match. CDR3 length: 16 residues. Germline V gene data show CDR1 as SGHTA and CDR2 as FQGNSA. The CDR3 loop is CASSIIAGAGTDTQYF. In DNA, the CDR3 is TGTGCCAGCAGCATTATAGCGGGAGCGGGCACAGATACGCAGTATTTT.

The chain combines TRBV24-1 with TRBJ2-3; tentatively, D is TRBD2 (6 bases). The V gene lost 5 bases and the J gene lost 3 bases, with 8 bases spanning the gap. Looked up from germline, CDR1 is KGHDR and CDR2 is SFDVKD. There are 13 residues in the CDR3. In nucleotides, the CDR3 is TGTGCCACCAGTGCCGCGGGAACAGATACGCAGTATTTT. This sequence encodes CATSAAGTDTQYF.

V and J are TRBV29-1 and TRBJ2-7; TRBD2 aligns across 10 bases. After removal of 7 bases from V and 7 bases from J, the junction contained 10 bases not matched to a gene. The V gene's germline CDR1 is SQVTM and CDR2 ANQGSEA. The CDR3 spans 13 residues. The CDR3 DNA follows: TGCAGCGCCGGGACTAGCGAGAAAAGGGAGCAGTACTTC. Translating gives CSAGTSEKREQYF.

As DNA, the CDR3 is TGTGCCAGCAGTTACTCGAACGCGGGCAGCGGGAGAATAAATGAGCAGTTCTTC. It specifies CASSYSNAGSGRINEQFF. This chain connects TRBV6-5 to TRBJ2-1, with 8 nucleotides matching TRBD2. The ends lost 0 bases at V and 7 bases at J; junction bases unmatched: 14. Per the germline V gene, CDR1 is MNHEY and CDR2 is SVGAGI. This CDR3 spans 18 amino acids.

The CDR3 sequence: CAGRGYYGYTF. In DNA form, the CDR3 reads TGTGCCGGCAGGGGGTACTATGGCTACACCTTC. The chain recombines TRBV30 with TRBJ1-2; 7 bases map to TRBD1. The CDR3 loop spans 11 amino acids. The V segment lost 8 bases and the J segment 3 bases; nucleotides outside the gene matches: 3. The germline V gene encodes CDR1 GTSNPN and CDR2 SVGIG (reference sequence). Using reference TRBV30 and TRBJ1-2 for the parts outside the CDR3, the full variable domain is SQTIHQWPATLVQPVGSPLSLECTVEGTSNPNLYWYRQAAGRGLQLLFYSVGIGQISSEVPQNLSASRPQDRQFILSSKKLLLSDSGFYLCAGRGYYGYTFGSGTRLTVV.

This clonotype was seen only a few times. This chain links TRBV18 with TRBJ2-7; D call uncertain. The V gene lost 0 bases and the J gene lost 6 bases, with 9 bases spanning the gap. Per the germline V gene, CDR1 is KGHSH and CDR2 is LQKENI. This CDR3 is 13 amino acids long. The CDR3 sequence: CASSPPGFSEQYF. CDR3 nucleotides: TGTGCCAGCTCACCACCTGGCTTTTCCGAGCAGTACTTC.

This sequence joins TRBV7-3 and TRBJ2-3, with D unclear. Trimming left V 8 bases short and J 4 bases short, with 16 bases between. This CDR3 contains 14 residues. Germline V gives CDR1 SGHTA, CDR2 FQGTGA. CDR3 in amino acids: CASGGSFVADTQYF. DNA for the CDR3: TGTGCCAGCGGTGGTAGTTTTGTGGCAGATACGCAGTATTTT.

To note about this clonotype: A much larger clone differs by one base, so this may be a read error. The chain has TRBV7-2 and TRBJ2-7; a weak D match, TRBD1 (6 bases). The CDR3 is made up of 12 amino acids. In germline, CDR1 is SGHTA, CDR2 FQGNSA. The V end was cut by 6 bases, the J end by 3 bases, with 9 bases between. Here the CDR3 DNA reads TGTGCCAGCAGACAGGGATACTACGAGCAGTACTTC. It yields the protein CASRQGYYEQYF.

The chain has TRBV12-3 or TRBV12-4 and TRBJ2-7; D unclear. This CDR3 is built from 12 residues. With 2 bases removed from V and 7 bases from J, the gap between germline ends came to 9 bases. Written as DNA, the CDR3 is TGTGCCAGCAGTTTACAAGGGCGTGAGCAGTACTTC. Protein sequence: CASSLQGREQYF.

This clonotype was recorded at least ten times. This sequence joins TRBV4-3 and TRBJ1-1; D not resolved. In germline, CDR1 is LGHNA, CDR2 YSLEER. The CDR3 length is 14 residues. With 0 bases removed from V and 5 bases from J, the gap between germline ends came to 10 bases. The CDR3 region has the DNA TGCGCCAGCAGCCAAGATATTAAAGGTACTGAAGCTTTCTTT. Its protein product is CASSQDIKGTEAFF.

The chain couples TRBV18 to TRBJ2-7, with D hard to call. V was shortened by 6 bases and J by 4 bases, with 25 bases between the two germline ends. In germline, CDR1 is KGHSH, CDR2 LQKENI. The CDR3 sequence is 17 residues long. The CDR3 here is CASSNKETPVPFYEQYF. The DNA for the CDR3 is TGTGCCAGCTCTAACAAGGAAACCCCCGTTCCTTTTTACGAGCAGTACTTC.

This clonotype came up many times. The V gene is TRBV12-3 or TRBV12-4, the J gene TRBJ2-7, with TRBD2 matching 8 bases. V lost 0 bases, J lost 6 bases, and 7 bases stayed unmatched. The CDR3 length is 15 residues. Here the CDR3 DNA reads TGTGCCAGCAGTTTAGCAGCCCTAGCGGGCCCCGAGCAGTACTTC. Translating it yields CASSLAALAGPEQYF.

This clonotype appeared a few times. The gene calls are TRBV9 and TRBJ2-3; D uncertain. Deletions cut 3 bases from V and 1 base from J, with 12 bases between. This CDR3 has 15 residues. The germline V gene has CDR1 SGDLS and CDR2 YYNGEE. CDR3 DNA: TGTGCCAGCAGCGCGACGGCTGGCGGCACAGATACGCAGTATTTT. Protein: CASSATAGGTDTQYF.

The chain is built from TRBV24-1 and TRBJ2-2; 7 bases line up with TRBD1. Per the germline V gene, CDR1 is KGHDR and CDR2 is SFDVKD. CDR3 length: 13 residues. V shed 3 bases and J 8 bases; nucleotides not matched to a gene: 2. Here the CDR3 DNA reads TGTGCCACCAGTGATACAGGGGCGGGGGAGCTGTTTTTT. Its translation is CATSDTGAGELFF.

This clonotype was seen a handful of times. This sequence joins TRBV12-3 or TRBV12-4 and TRBJ2-4; a possible D gene is TRBD1 (5 bases). This CDR3 is built from 14 residues. Trimming left V 3 bases short and J 7 bases short, with 13 bases between. The CDR3 nucleotides read TGTGCCAGCAGTTTCTCCAGGGTCAATAACATTCAGTACTTC. Translated, it gives CASSFSRVNNIQYF.

This clonotype appeared a few times. The junction shows a germline mismatch at one end, possibly a read error. The rearrangement joins TRBV6-1 to TRBJ2-5; D is uncertain. This CDR3 spans 11 amino acids. Looked up from germline, CDR1 is MNHNS and CDR2 is SASEGT. The CDR3 DNA sequence: TGTGCCAGCAGTGATTGGCAGCCCCAAGGATTC. Protein sequence: CASSDWQPQGF.

The chain links TRBV7-9 to TRBJ2-7; D perhaps matches TRBD2 (6 bases). The CDR3 contains 14 residues. The germline V gene has CDR1 SEHNR and CDR2 FQNEAQ (reference sequence). Trimming stripped 4 bases from V and 4 bases from J, with 14 bases between. CDR3 loop: CASSWSSGPYEQYF. The DNA of the CDR3 is TGTGCCAGCAGCTGGAGTAGCGGCCCTTACGAGCAGTACTTC.

This clonotype was recorded many times. This chain links TRBV20-1 with TRBJ2-1; TRBD2 matches 10 bases. The CDR3 runs 14 residues. The ends lost 6 bases at V and 2 bases at J; junction bases unmatched: 4. Germline V gene sequence: CDR1 DFQATT, CDR2 SNEGSKA (reference sequence). CDR3 sequence: CSATGTSAYNEQFF. CDR3 DNA: TGCAGTGCGACCGGGACTAGCGCCTACAATGAGCAGTTCTTC.

This clonotype was detected a few times. The chain combines TRBV9 with TRBJ2-7; 11 nucleotides match TRBD1. The germline CDR1 and CDR2 sequences are SGDLS and YYNGEE. The CDR3 is 15 residues long. The V and J ends lost 3 bases and 5 bases, in that order; junction bases with no gene match: 7. The chain's CDR3 is CASSAPGQGDNEQYF. Here the CDR3 DNA reads TGTGCCAGCAGCGCCCCGGGACAGGGGGACAACGAGCAGTACTTC. Filled out from reference TRBV9 and TRBJ2-7, the complete variable domain reads DSGVTQTPKHLITATGQRVTLRCSPRSGDLSVYWYQQSLDQGLQFLIQYYNGEERAKGNILERFSAQQFPDLHSELNLSSLELGDSALYFCASSAPGQGDNEQYFGPGTRLTVT.

This clonotype was observed a handful of times. The V and J genes are TRBV7-9 and TRBJ1-5; a weak D match, TRBD1 (6 bases). The CDR3 extends over 12 amino acids. CDR1 SEHNR and CDR2 FQNEAQ come from the germline V gene (reference sequence). V lost 5 bases and J 10 bases, leaving 12 bases between the germline ends. Here the CDR3 reads CASSTSTGPQHF. The CDR3 DNA sequence: TGTGCCAGCAGCACCTCGACAGGTCCCCAGCATTTT.

The rearrangement links TRBV4-3 to TRBJ2-1; TRBD2 matches 7 bases. Trimming removed 0 bases from V and 8 bases from J; junction bases left unmatched: 4. The CDR3 spans 14 residues. Germline V gene data show CDR1 as LGHNA and CDR2 as YSLEER. DNA of the CDR3: TGCGCCAGCAGCCAAGATGCGGGAGACTATGAGCAGTTCTTC. It is translated as CASSQDAGDYEQFF.

This clonotype was seen only a few times. For the CDR3, the DNA is TGCGCCAGCAGCCCGGGACACAACACTGAAGCTTTCTTT. Translation gives CASSPGHNTEAFF. This sequence joins TRBV4-3 and TRBJ1-1; D might be TRBD1 (6 bases). V lost 4 bases and J lost 2, with 8 bases in between. This CDR3 region has 13 residues. Germline V CDR1 and CDR2: LGHNA, YSLEER.

J is TRBJ2-5 and V is TRBV20-1; 9 positions match TRBD1. Looked up from germline, CDR1 is DFQATT and CDR2 is SNEGSKA (reference sequence). The CDR3 extends over 16 amino acids. V lost 1 base, J lost 5 bases, and 11 bases stayed unmatched. CDR3 nucleotides: TGCAGTGCTAGAGGGCCGGGTCGGGGACAGGGCGAGACCCAGTACTTC. Amino acids: CSARGPGRGQGETQYF.